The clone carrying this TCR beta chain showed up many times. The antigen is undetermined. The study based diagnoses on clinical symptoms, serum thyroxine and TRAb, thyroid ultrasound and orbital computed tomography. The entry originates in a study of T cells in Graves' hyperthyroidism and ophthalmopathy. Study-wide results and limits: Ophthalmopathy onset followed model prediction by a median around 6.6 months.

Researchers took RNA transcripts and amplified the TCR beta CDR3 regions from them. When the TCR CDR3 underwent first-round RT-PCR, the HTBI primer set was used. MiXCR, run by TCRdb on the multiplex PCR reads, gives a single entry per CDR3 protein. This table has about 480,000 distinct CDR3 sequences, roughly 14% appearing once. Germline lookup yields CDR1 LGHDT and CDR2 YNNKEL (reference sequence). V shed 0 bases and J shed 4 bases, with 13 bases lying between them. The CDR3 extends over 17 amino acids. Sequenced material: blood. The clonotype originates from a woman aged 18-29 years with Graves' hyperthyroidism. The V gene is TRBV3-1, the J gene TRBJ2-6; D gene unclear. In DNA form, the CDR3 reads TGTGCCAGCAGCCAAGATTATCCCGTGAGAGGGGCCAACGTCCTGACTTTC. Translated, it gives CASSQDYPVRGANVLTF.